This T cell receptor (beta chain) was sequenced during a study of human T cells and chemical hapten exposure. This clonotype was detected a few times. This sample's time point: patch test 1, 2 weeks after DPC sensitization. Treatment in this sample: therapeutic diphenylcyclopropenone sensitization with weekly scalp DPC. TCRdb re-derived calls from the RACE reads in MiXCR, one entry per CDR3 protein. The top ten hold 1.5% to 2% of the sample, which has 150,000 to 200,000 distinct CDR3 sequences, about 14% seen once. Trimming removed 8 bases from V and 6 bases from J; junction bases left unmatched: 8. This CDR3 has 15 amino acids. CDR1 is MDHEN and CDR2 is SYDVKM in the germline V gene.

The receptor's source is a woman in her 30s with alopecia areata. Some clones in this sample may be carry-over from other donors' samples. The gene calls are TRBV28 and TRBJ2-1; 12 nucleotides agree with TRBD1. Sample: whole blood, taken in connection with sensitization to the hapten diphenylcyclopropenone (DPC). CDR3 sequence (DNA): TGTGCCAGCGGGTTCGGGACAGGGGGCTTCAATGAGCAGTTCTTC. The encoded protein is CASGFGTGGFNEQFF.